The entry below gives a single TCR beta chain sequence along with its context. There is no known antigen for this receptor. One base away there is no much larger clone; base qualities are not given. TCRbeta CDR3 regions were amplified from genomic DNA by means of the immunoSEQ Assay, a bias-controlled multiplex PCR. Per the source publication's procedure: The number of nucleated cells in each sample was estimated from the amplification of reference gene primers within the assay. To quantify the absolute abundance of each unique TCRbeta CDR3 rearrangement, sequence reads were collapsed and filtered. Productive Simpson clonality was computed per sample as the square root of Simpson's diversity index over productive rearrangements. TCRdb mirrors the immuneACCESS table, restricted to in-frame sequences. Some clones are absent from its copies; in checked studies, under half trace to an unresolved V gene, and the reason for the others is unknown. V, J and clone size were drawn from that table, and D and trimming were deduced from the DNA. The sample table lists 380,000 or so clones, about 90% of them with a count of one. The ten top clones hold approximately 1.2% of the sample.

The junction shows trimming of 5 bases on V and 5 bases on J, and the gene matches do not reach 2 bases of it. The germline V gene supplies CDR1 SGHAT and CDR2 FQNNGV. Inclusive of the bounding cysteine and phenylalanine, the CDR3 is 13 residues long. Of the read, only the CDR3 DNA is kept; its 39 bases are in frame from base 1. The data stem from a study of blood T cell repertoires in COVID-19 (dated by TCRdb to about 2020). Study-wide context: Samples covering the acute and convalescent phases of COVID-19 were provided by collaborators in the United States, Italy and Spain. The prospective study material was composed of cDNA or gDNA derived from T cells, B-cell-depleted T cells, or PBMCs. Subjects who had been exposed to COVID-19, were actively infected with it, or had recovered from it provided the deeply sampled blood TCRbeta repertoires that made up the dataset. The repertoires were released in a freely available public database meant as a resource for research on the immune response to SARS-CoV-2. Samples were obtained from the ongoing ImmuneRACE study (first 160 participants) and from about 1,300 subjects provided by 6 global collaborators. The sample metadata nearly always contained a de-identified subject ID, COVID-19 status, age in years and sex. HLA class I and class II types, where available, came from metadata supplied by the sample provider rather than from assay-based typing. Summary of the overall study and its limitations: Clinical and demographic metadata were provided uncurated, with the amount varying by source and participant.

Whole blood was collected in K2EDTA tubes by collaborating institutions according to the institutions' own protocols. For TCRbeta analysis, collaborators shipped samples in one of three forms: frozen whole blood, isolated PBMCs, or DNA extracted from either of those sample types. Sequencing was carried out using peripheral blood. The chain joins TRBV11-2 to TRBJ2-1; 8 middle bases align to TRBD2. The sequence came from a man in his forties or fifties with acute or convalescent COVID-19. The CDR3 is CASSKGLDNEQFF. Read as DNA, the sequence is TGTGCCAGCAGCAAGGGACTAGACAATGAGCAGTTCTTC. Extended through the reference TRBV11-2 and TRBJ2-1 proteins, this CDR3 yields the full variable domain: EAGVAQSPRYKIIEKRQSVAFWCNPISGHATLYWYQQILGQGPKLLIQFQNNGVVDDSQLPKDRFSAERLKGVDSTLKIQPAKLEDSAVYLCASSKGLDNEQFFGPGTRLTVL.